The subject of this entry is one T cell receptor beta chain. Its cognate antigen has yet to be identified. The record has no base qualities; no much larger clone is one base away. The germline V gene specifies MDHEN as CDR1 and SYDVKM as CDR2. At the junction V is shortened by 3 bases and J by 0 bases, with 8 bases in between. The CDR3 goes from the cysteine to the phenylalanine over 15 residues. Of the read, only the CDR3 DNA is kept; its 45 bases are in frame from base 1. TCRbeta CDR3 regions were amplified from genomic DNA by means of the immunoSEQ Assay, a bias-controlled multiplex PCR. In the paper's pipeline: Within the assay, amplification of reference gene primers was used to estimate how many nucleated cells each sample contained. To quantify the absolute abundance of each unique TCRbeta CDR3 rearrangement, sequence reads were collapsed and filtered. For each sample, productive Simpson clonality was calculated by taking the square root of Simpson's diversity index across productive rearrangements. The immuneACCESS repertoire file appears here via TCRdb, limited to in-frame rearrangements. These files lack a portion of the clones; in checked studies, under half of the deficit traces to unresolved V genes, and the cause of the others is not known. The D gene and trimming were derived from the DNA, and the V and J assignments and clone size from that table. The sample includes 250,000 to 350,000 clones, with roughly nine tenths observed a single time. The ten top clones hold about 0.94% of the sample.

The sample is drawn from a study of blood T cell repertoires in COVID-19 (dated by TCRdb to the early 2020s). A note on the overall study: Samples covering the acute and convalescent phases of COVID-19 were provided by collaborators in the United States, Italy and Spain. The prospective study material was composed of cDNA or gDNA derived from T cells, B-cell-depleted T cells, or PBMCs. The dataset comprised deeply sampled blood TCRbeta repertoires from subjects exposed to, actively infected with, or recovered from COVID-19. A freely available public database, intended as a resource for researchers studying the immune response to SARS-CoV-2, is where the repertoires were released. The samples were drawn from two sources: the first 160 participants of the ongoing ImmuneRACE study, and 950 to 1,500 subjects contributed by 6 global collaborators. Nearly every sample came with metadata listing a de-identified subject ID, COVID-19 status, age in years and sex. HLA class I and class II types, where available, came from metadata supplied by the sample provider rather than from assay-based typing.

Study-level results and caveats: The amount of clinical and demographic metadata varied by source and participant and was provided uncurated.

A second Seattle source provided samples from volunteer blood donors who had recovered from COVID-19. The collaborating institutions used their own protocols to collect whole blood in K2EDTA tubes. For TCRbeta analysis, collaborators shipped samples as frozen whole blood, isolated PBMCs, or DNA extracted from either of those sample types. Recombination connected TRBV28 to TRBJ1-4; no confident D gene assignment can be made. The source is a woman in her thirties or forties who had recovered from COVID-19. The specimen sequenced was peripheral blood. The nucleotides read TGTGCCAGCAGTTTCAATGGAGCAACTAATGAAAAACTGTTTTTT. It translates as CASSFNGATNEKLFF.